This T cell receptor (beta chain) was recovered during a study of monozygotic twins with inflammatory bowel disease. In regard to this clonotype: Antigen specificity is unknown.

Study-wide results and limits: Lower sharing of clonotypes with other individuals was seen in IBD patients than in healthy twins. This was most marked in patients showing signs of disease activity. No detectable difference in repertoire similarity separated concordant from discordant twins, possibly as a result of limited power.

Each of TCRalpha and TCRbeta cDNA went through two nested PCRs, lasting about 16 and 10 cycles. From its re-call of the 5' RACE reads, TCRdb lists each CDR3 protein once, without DNA. This sample's clone table lists about 380,000 distinct CDR3 sequences. Germline CDR1 and CDR2: SGHTA and FQGTGA. CDR3 length equals 13 residues. The sequence was collected from a human donor with ulcerative colitis or Crohn's disease, or a healthy co-twin of an affected twin (not recorded which). This sequence joins TRBV7-3 and TRBJ2-5; TCRdb designates TRBD1, a call that cannot be tested without DNA. Sequencing was done on a sample of blood. The CDR3 loop is CASSPGFRETQYF.